Listed below are T cell receptor beta chains from one sample, sequenced in a study of T cell changes during pregnancy in multiple sclerosis. Libraries were prepared by immunoSEQ multiplex PCR; TCRdb keeps only in-frame clonotypes and omits some of them. The sample records approximately 70,000 clones, 90% to 95% being singletons. Here the sequenced sample was peripheral blood, taken in the second trimester of pregnancy. These receptors were taken from a female donor in good health, enrolled as a control in a pregnancy study. Both conserved end residues are part of each CDR3. A D gene is named only where the DNA matches it firmly. The size field is filled for only some rows; it gives once, few, many or a size class.

D gene,V gene,J gene,clone size,CDR3 DNA,CDR3 protein
TRBD1,TRBV11-2,TRBJ1-1,-,TGTGCCAGCAGCCCCGGACAGGACACTGAAGCTTTCTTT,CASSPGQDTEAFF
-,TRBV30,TRBJ2-3,-,TGTGCCTGGAGTCCTTGGGGGGGCACAGATACGCAGTATTTT,CAWSPWGGTDTQYF
TRBD2,TRBV28,TRBJ2-5,-,TGTGCCAGCAGTTTCCAATCTAGCGGGAGGGAGACCCAGTACTTC,CASSFQSSGRETQYF
TRBD2,TRBV6-5,TRBJ2-5,-,TGTGCCAGCAGTGTAGCGGGGGGGCTAGAGACCCAGTACTTC,CASSVAGGLETQYF
TRBD1,TRBV28,TRBJ2-1,-,TGTGCCAGCAGTTTACGGGACAGGGTGAGGAATGAGCAGTTCTTC,CASSLRDRVRNEQFF
-,TRBV5-5,TRBJ2-3,-,TGTGCCAGCAGCTTGAGGCTAGCTCCGGATACGCAGTATTTT,CASSLRLAPDTQYF
-,TRBV6-6,TRBJ2-3,once,TGTGCCAGCAGTTACGGCGGGGACACAGATACGCAGTATTTT,CASSYGGDTDTQYF
-,TRBV27,TRBJ2-3,once,TGTGCCAGCAGTGGGGGCGCTAGCACAGATACGCAGTATTTT,CASSGGASTDTQYF
-,TRBV14,TRBJ2-3,-,TGTGCCAGCAGCCAAGATCTGCCGGGGGTTAGCACAGATACGCAGTATTTT,CASSQDLPGVSTDTQYF
-,TRBV27,TRBJ2-7,once,TGTGCCAGCAGTCCACGGACCGGGGGGCCCTACGAGCAGTACTTC,CASSPRTGGPYEQYF
-,TRBV27,TRBJ2-3,-,TGTGCCAGCAGTTTAGGGGACAACACAGATACGCAGTATTTT,CASSLGDNTDTQYF
-,TRBV5-1,TRBJ2-5,-,TGCGCCAGCAGCCTACTAGGAGGCGAGACCCAGTACTTC,CASSLLGGETQYF
-,TRBV5-1,TRBJ2-7,once,TGCGCCAGCAGCTTGGGAGGGGGGGCCAACGAGCAGTACTTC,CASSLGGGANEQYF
-,TRBV11-2,TRBJ1-6,-,TGTGCCAGCAGCGCCGTTTACAGTTATAATTCACCCCTCCACTTT,CASSAVYSYNSPLHF
TRBD1,TRBV27,TRBJ2-7,-,TGTGCCAGCAACCCAAGGGGGCAGGGACACGAGCAGTACTTC,CASNPRGQGHEQYF
TRBD2,TRBV27,TRBJ2-1,-,TGTGCCAGCAGTTTAGTGGGGACTAGCGGGAGAACTGAGCAGTTCTTC,CASSLVGTSGRTEQFF
-,TRBV7-7,TRBJ1-5,-,TGTGCCAGCAGCCCCGGTCGGGATCAGCCCCAGCATTTT,CASSPGRDQPQHF
-,TRBV13,TRBJ2-1,-,TGTGCCAGCAGCTTAATACAGGAATCCTACAATGAGCAGTTCTTC,CASSLIQESYNEQFF
-,TRBV29-1,TRBJ1-2,-,TGCAGCGTTGAATACCGAAGTAGGACAGTTTCGAACCTCTATGGCTACACCTTC,CSVEYRSRTVSNLYGYTF
-,TRBV6-1,TRBJ1-2,-,TGTGCCAGCAGTTCCACCTTACAGATTAACTATGGCTACACCTTC,CASSSTLQINYGYTF
-,TRBV13,TRBJ2-1,-,TGTGCCAGCAGCTTAGAGGGCGGGAACAATGAGCAGTTCTTC,CASSLEGGNNEQFF
-,TRBV28,TRBJ1-1,-,TGTGCCAGCAGTTCCTTCGGAGAAAACACTGAAGCTTTCTTT,CASSSFGENTEAFF
-,TRBV7-2,TRBJ1-2,once,TGTGCCAGCAGCCAAGCCCGGTATGGCTACACCTTC,CASSQARYGYTF
TRBD2,TRBV19,TRBJ2-7,-,TGTGCCAGTAGTAACCCTCCGGGGGGTAACTACGAGCAGTACTTC,CASSNPPGGNYEQYF
-,TRBV11-2,TRBJ1-2,-,TGTGCCAGCAGCTCGACAGGTCCAGGGGGCTACACCTTC,CASSSTGPGGYTF
-,TRBV28,TRBJ2-3,-,TGTGCCAGCAGGAGTGGGGGCCTGATAGATACGCAGTATTTT,CASRSGGLIDTQYF
TRBD2,TRBV7-7,TRBJ2-5,-,TGTGCCAGCAGCTTACTAGAGCGGGGGACCGAGAGAACCCAGTACTTC,CASSLLERGTERTQYF
TRBD1,TRBV14,TRBJ2-3,-,TGTGCCAGCGGCTCCGGGACAGGGGGCACAGATACGCAGTATTTT,CASGSGTGGTDTQYF
TRBD1,TRBV9,TRBJ1-5,-,TGTGCCAGCAGCCCCGGGACAGGGGGGATGGGGCCCCAGCATTTT,CASSPGTGGMGPQHF
-,TRBV27,TRBJ2-1,-,TGTGCCAGCAGCCGGAGCTCCTACAATGAGCAGTTCTTC,CASSRSSYNEQFF
-,TRBV6-1,TRBJ1-1,-,TGTGCCAGCAGTGAAATGGCAGGGTGGACGGGGGGAGCTTTCTTT,CASSEMAGWTGGAFF
TRBD1,TRBV9,TRBJ1-1,-,TGTGCCAGCAGCGTAGCAGGGGGGATTGAAGCTTTCTTT,CASSVAGGIEAFF
-,TRBV9,TRBJ2-2,-,TGTGCCAGCAGCGTGACCGGGAGTGAGGGCACCGGGGAGCTGTTTTTT,CASSVTGSEGTGELFF
TRBD2,TRBV7-2,TRBJ2-3,-,TGTGCCAGCAGCTTAGATAGCGGGAGTTTAGATACGCAGTATTTT,CASSLDSGSLDTQYF
-,TRBV11-3,TRBJ2-1,-,TGTGCCAGCAGCTCCAACAACAATGAGCAGTTCTTC,CASSSNNNEQFF
-,TRBV19,TRBJ2-1,once,TGTGCCAGTAGTATAGGGGGGGGCGGGGAGCAGTTCTTC,CASSIGGGGEQFF
TRBD1,TRBV28,TRBJ2-2,once,TGTGCCAGCAGCCACAGACAGGGGTCCTTTTCCGGGGAGCTGTTTTTT,CASSHRQGSFSGELFF
-,TRBV6-4,TRBJ1-2,once,TGTGCCAGCAGTGACTCGGAGGGAGGGAGAGGAGATGGCTACACCTTC,CASSDSEGGRGDGYTF
TRBD2,TRBV29-1,TRBJ2-7,-,TGCAGCGTCTGGAGCGGGAGCGAATGGAGCGAGCAGTACTTC,CSVWSGSEWSEQYF
-,TRBV21-1,TRBJ2-1,-,TGTGCCAGCAGCACGACAGGGGGCCCCTACAATGAGCAGTTCTTC,CASSTTGGPYNEQFF
TRBD1,TRBV27,TRBJ2-7,-,TGTGCCAGCAGTTCCCCAATTGGACAGGGGATCTACGAGCAGTACTTC,CASSSPIGQGIYEQYF
-,TRBV6-4,TRBJ2-3,-,TGTGCCAGCAGTGTGGGTGCGGGCAGCACAGATACGCAGTATTTT,CASSVGAGSTDTQYF
TRBD1,TRBV2,TRBJ1-2,-,TGTGCCAGCAGTTCTCGACAGGGGACGGGCGGCTACACCTTC,CASSSRQGTGGYTF
-,TRBV7-9,TRBJ1-1,-,TGTGCCAGCAGCTCGGTGGAGCACAAGAACACTGAAGCTTTCTTT,CASSSVEHKNTEAFF
TRBD1,TRBV25-1,TRBJ1-1,-,TGTGCCAGCTCTAGGACAGGGAACACTGAAGCTTTCTTT,CASSRTGNTEAFF
-,TRBV7-2,TRBJ2-7,-,TGTGCCAGCAGCCGTGCAGGGTACGAGCAGTACTTC,CASSRAGYEQYF